Shown below are 14 T cell receptor beta chains from a single sample sequenced in a study of cytomegalovirus exposure and HLA in healthy donors. The PCR used 60 Vbeta and 13 Jbeta primers. Sequencing was performed with immunoSEQ multiplex PCR; in TCRdb, only in-frame clones are kept and a portion is missing. The repertoire holds 100,000 to 150,000 clones, with over 70% as singletons. Sequencing was done on a sample of PBMCs. Receptors originate from a man aged 40-55 years in good health and CMV-seropositive.

The chain is built from TRBV4-3 and TRBJ2-4; D is possibly TRBD2 (7 bases). Trimming pared 1 base from V and 2 bases from J, leaving 18 bases between. The CDR3 is 18 amino acids. Germline V lookup: CDR1 LGHNA, CDR2 YSLEER. The CDR3 spells CASSQGLGGGVSKNIQYF. The CDR3 bases are TGCGCCAGCAGCCAAGGATTGGGAGGGGGGGTATCCAAAAACATTCAGTACTTC.

The chain joins TRBV15 to TRBJ1-1, with D perhaps matching TRBD1 (5 bases). Germline V CDR1 and CDR2: LNHNV, YYDKDF (reference sequence). This CDR3 is built from 15 residues. Trimming took off 1 base at V and 4 bases at J, with 13 bases between the two ends. For the CDR3, the DNA is TGTGCCACCAGCAGAGGGGGTTCGGGGGGCACTGAAGCTTTCTTT. This sequence encodes CATSRGGSGGTEAFF.

This chain links TRBV7-9 with TRBJ2-2; 9 bases agree with TRBD2. Per germline, CDR1 SEHNR and CDR2 FQNEAQ (reference sequence). The CDR3 has 17 residues. Losses at the gene ends were 1 base for V and 2 bases for J; bases not matched to a gene: 5. For the CDR3, the DNA is TGTGCCAGCAGCTTAGACATAGCGGGAGTAAACACCGGGGAGCTGTTTTTT. This translates into CASSLDIAGVNTGELFF. Looking up the rest from reference TRBV7-9 and TRBJ2-2 gives the full variable domain: DTGVSQNPRHKITKRGQNVTFRCDPISEHNRLYWYRQTLGQGPEFLTYFQNEAQLEKSRLLSDRFSAERPKGSFSTLEIQRTEQGDSAMYLCASSLDIAGVNTGELFFGEGSRLTVL.

The chain has TRBV9 and TRBJ2-5; D is perhaps TRBD2 (5 bases). V was pared by 0 bases and J by 2 bases, with 11 bases between. Looked up from germline, CDR1 is SGDLS and CDR2 is YYNGEE. The CDR3 is 15 amino acids. The CDR3 nucleotides read TGTGCCAGCAGCGTAGCTAGCACAGCGCAAGAGACCCAGTACTTC. Translated: CASSVASTAQETQYF.

The chain employs TRBV5-6 and TRBJ1-5; D perhaps matches TRBD1 (5 bases). Germline V gene sequence: CDR1 SGHDT, CDR2 YYEEEE. Trimming shortened V by 3 bases and J by 5 bases, and 9 bases separated the two germline ends. The CDR3 consists of 13 residues. In DNA, the CDR3 is TGTGCCAGCAGCTGGGGGGAGGATCAGCCCCAGCATTTT. It translates to CASSWGEDQPQHF.

This chain connects TRBV29-1 to TRBJ1-4; no firm D call. CDR1 is SQVTM, CDR2 ANQGSEA, per germline. The CDR3 is 14 amino acids. V was trimmed by 5 bases and J by 0 bases, leaving 10 bases between them. CDR3 coding DNA: TGCAGCGTTTCCCCCGGAGCAACTAATGAAAAACTGTTTTTT. Translated, it gives CSVSPGATNEKLFF.

The V gene is TRBV6-1, the J gene TRBJ1-4; D possibly corresponds to TRBD1 (5 bases). The V end lost 6 bases, the J end lost 5 bases, and 13 bases lay between the germline ends. The CDR3 covers 14 residues. Germline V gene sequence: CDR1 MNHNS, CDR2 SASEGT. In DNA, the CDR3 is TGTGCCAGCAGCTACCGACAGTCGAATGAAAAACTGTTTTTT. This encodes CASSYRQSNEKLFF.

The V call is TRBV27, the J call TRBJ1-1; 7 bases agree with TRBD1. The CDR3 runs 14 residues. Germline V gene data show CDR1 as MNHEY and CDR2 as SMNVEV (reference sequence). The trim removed 4 bases at V and 6 bases at J, leaving 8 bases unmatched. The chain's CDR3 is CASSSTPRGAEAFF. DNA of the CDR3: TGTGCCAGCAGTTCCACCCCCAGGGGGGCTGAAGCTTTCTTT.

V gene TRBV5-4 combines with J gene TRBJ2-5; a weak D match, TRBD1 (5 bases). The CDR3 covers 13 residues. V was trimmed by 0 bases and J by 5 bases, leaving 8 bases between them. The germline gives CDR1 SGHNT, CDR2 YYREEE (reference sequence). CDR3 DNA sequence: TGTGCCAGCAGCTTGGGGGGCCAGGAGACCCAGTACTTC. It codes for CASSLGGQETQYF.

The J gene is TRBJ2-7, the V gene TRBV6-5; 13 bases are shared with TRBD2. V trimming: 5 bases; J trimming: 7 bases; junction bases outside the gene matches: 8. CDR1 MNHEY and CDR2 SVGAGI come from the germline V gene. The CDR3 is made up of 15 amino acids. CDR3 sequence (DNA): TGTGCCAGCAGTCTAGGGACTAGCGGGATTGGGGAGCAGTACTTC. Residues: CASSLGTSGIGEQYF.

The table lists this clone with a few counts. The chain has TRBV18 and TRBJ1-1; D might be TRBD1 (5 bases). The CDR3 is 14 amino acids. V shed 0 bases and J shed 3 bases, with 8 bases lying between them. Per germline, CDR1 KGHSH and CDR2 LQKENI. CDR3: CASSPPGGHTEAFF. CDR3 DNA sequence: TGTGCCAGCTCACCACCGGGGGGTCACACTGAAGCTTTCTTT.

This clone was found a few times. The J gene is TRBJ1-2, the V gene TRBV29-1; possible D gene TRBD1, 5 bases. Germline assignment: CDR1 SQVTM and CDR2 ANQGSEA. The CDR3 runs to 13 residues. V lost 3 bases and J lost 1, with 9 bases in between. The CDR3 loop is CSVDPGLNYGYTF. CDR3 DNA sequence: TGCAGCGTTGACCCGGGACTTAACTATGGCTACACCTTC.

The V gene is TRBV28, the J gene TRBJ1-1; D gene uncertain. The CDR3 contains 11 residues. The V end lost 6 bases, the J end lost 4 bases, and 6 bases lay between the germline ends. In germline, CDR1 is MDHEN, CDR2 SYDVKM. The CDR3 is CASREGTEAFF. Here the CDR3 DNA reads TGTGCCAGCAGGGAGGGCACTGAAGCTTTCTTT. Filled out from reference TRBV28 and TRBJ1-1, the complete variable domain reads DVKVTQSSRYLVKRTGEKVFLECVQDMDHENMFWYRQDPGLGLRLIYFSYDVKMKEKGDIPEGYSVSREKKERFSLILESASTNQTSMYLCASREGTEAFFGQGTRLTVV.

The chain links TRBV29-1 to TRBJ2-1; tentative D call: TRBD2 (6 bases). The V end was cut by 5 bases, the J end by 4 bases, with 12 bases between. Germline V lookup: CDR1 SQVTM, CDR2 ANQGSEA. The CDR3 sequence is 13 residues long. CDR3 protein: CSVQGGKYNEQFF. The CDR3 coding sequence is TGCAGCGTTCAAGGCGGGAAGTACAATGAGCAGTTCTTC.